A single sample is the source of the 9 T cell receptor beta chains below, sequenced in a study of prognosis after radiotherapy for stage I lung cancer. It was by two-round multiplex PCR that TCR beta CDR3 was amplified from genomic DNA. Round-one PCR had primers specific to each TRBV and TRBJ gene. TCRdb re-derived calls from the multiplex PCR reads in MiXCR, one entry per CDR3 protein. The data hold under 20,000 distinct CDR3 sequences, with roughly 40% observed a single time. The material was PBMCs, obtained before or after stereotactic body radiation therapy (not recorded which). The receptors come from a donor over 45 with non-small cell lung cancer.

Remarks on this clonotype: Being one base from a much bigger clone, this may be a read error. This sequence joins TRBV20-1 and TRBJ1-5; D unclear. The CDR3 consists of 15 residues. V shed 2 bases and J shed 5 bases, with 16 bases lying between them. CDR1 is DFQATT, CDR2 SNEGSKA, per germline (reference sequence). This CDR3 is CSARYRRQGDQPQHF. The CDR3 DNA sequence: TGCAGTGCTAGATATCGTCGACAAGGCGATCAGCCCCAGCATTTT.

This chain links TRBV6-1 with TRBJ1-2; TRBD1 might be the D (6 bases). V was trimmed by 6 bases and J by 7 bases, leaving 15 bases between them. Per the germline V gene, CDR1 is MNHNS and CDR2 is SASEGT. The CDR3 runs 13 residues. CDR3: CASSLRQVPGYTF. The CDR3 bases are TGTGCCAGCAGCCTCCGACAGGTCCCTGGCTACACCTTC.

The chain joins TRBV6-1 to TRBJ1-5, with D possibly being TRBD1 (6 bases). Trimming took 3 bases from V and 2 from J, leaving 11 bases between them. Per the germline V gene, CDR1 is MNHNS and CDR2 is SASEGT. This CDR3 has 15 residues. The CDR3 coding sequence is TGTGCCAGCAGTGACCTACAGGGAGGCAATCAGCCCCAGCATTTT. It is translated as CASSDLQGGNQPQHF.

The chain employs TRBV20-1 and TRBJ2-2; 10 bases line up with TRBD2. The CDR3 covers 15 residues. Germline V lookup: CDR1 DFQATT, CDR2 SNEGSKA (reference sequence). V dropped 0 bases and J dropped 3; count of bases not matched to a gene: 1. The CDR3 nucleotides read TGCAGTGCTAGAGATCTAGCGGGAGACACCGGGGAGCTGTTTTTT. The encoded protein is CSARDLAGDTGELFF.

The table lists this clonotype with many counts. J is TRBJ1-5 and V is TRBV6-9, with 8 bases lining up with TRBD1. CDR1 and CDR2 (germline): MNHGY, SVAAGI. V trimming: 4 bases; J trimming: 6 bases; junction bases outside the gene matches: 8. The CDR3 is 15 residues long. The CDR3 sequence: CASSSSTGGGQPQHF. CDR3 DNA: TGTGCCAGCAGTTCCTCTACAGGGGGGGGTCAGCCCCAGCATTTT.

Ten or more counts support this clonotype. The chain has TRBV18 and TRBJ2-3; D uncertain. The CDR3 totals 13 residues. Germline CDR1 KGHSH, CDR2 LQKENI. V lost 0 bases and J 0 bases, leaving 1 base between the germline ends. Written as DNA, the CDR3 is TGTGCCAGCTCACCACCGAGCACAGATACGCAGTATTTT. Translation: CASSPPSTDTQYF.

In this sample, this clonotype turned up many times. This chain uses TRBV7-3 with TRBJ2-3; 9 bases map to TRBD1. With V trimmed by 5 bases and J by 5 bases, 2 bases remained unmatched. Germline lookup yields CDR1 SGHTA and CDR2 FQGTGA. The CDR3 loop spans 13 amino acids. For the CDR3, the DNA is TGTGCCAGCAGCGTGACAGGGGGAGATACGCAGTATTTT. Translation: CASSVTGGDTQYF.

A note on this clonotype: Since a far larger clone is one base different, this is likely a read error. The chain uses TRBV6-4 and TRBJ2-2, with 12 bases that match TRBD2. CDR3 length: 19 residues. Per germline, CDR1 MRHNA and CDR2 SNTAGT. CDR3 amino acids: CASSEAALAGGRSTVELFF. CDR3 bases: TGTGCCAGCAGTGAAGCTGCACTAGCGGGGGGCAGGTCCACCGTGGAGCTGTTTTTT.

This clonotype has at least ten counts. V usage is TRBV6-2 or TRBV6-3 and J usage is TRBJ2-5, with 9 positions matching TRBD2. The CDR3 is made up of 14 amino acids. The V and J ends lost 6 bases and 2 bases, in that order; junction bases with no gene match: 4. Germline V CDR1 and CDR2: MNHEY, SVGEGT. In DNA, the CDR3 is TGTGCCAGCAGGGACGCGGGGGGGCAAGAGACCCAGTACTTC. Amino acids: CASRDAGGQETQYF.